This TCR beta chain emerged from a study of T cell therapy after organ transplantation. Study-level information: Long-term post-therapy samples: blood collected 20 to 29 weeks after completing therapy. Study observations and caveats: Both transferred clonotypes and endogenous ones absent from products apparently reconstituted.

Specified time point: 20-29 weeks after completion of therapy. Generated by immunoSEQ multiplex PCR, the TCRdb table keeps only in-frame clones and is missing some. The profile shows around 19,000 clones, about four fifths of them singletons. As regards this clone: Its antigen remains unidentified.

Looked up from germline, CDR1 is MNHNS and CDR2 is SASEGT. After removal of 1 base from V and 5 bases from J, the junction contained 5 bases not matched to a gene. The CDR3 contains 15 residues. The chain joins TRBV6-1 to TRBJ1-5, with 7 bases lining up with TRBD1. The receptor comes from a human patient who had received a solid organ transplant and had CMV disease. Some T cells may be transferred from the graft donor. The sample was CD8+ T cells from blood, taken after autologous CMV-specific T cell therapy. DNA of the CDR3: TGTGCCAGCAGTGAAGAGGGCAGGGGGTATCAGCCCCAGCATTTT. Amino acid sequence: CASSEEGRGYQPQHF.